In its sample, the clone carrying this T cell receptor (beta chain) was seen once. What it binds is not known. The sample carries other DNA sequences with the same CDR3. The record originates from a study of shared clonotypes between healthy human individuals. The overall study: Used for every donor were three CD4 naive, three CD4 memory, two CD8 naive and one CD8 memory plate. Study-wide points: When compared with the clonotypes that were shared by all four sorted-subset donors, the non-shared clonotypes turned out to have lower generation probabilities. Sampling covered blood only; tissue repertoires likely differ.

Naive CD8 isolation took CD45RO-negative cells positively selected for CCR7 and excluded terminally differentiated effector memory CD45RA+ cells. All donors qualified as healthy HIV-negative adults and had experienced no recent acute infections or vaccinations. CDR3 length: 14 residues. The V end was cut by 0 bases, the J end by 0 bases, with 5 bases between. CDR1 and CDR2 from the germline V gene are MNHNS and SASEGT. Sequencing used immunoSEQ multiplex PCR; TCRdb keeps in-frame clones, though not all of them. Of some 2 million clones detected, approximately 95% appear once; the ten largest clones hold 1% to 1.5%.

Sequencing input: naive CD8+ T cells sorted from blood. The chain has TRBV6-1 and TRBJ1-1, with unresolved D. The receptor was isolated from a man aged 18-30 years in good health. CDR3 DNA sequence: TGTGCCAGCAGTGAAGCGCGGGTGAACACTGAAGCTTTCTTT. Translating it yields CASSEARVNTEAFF.